Listed below are T cell receptor beta chains from one sample, sequenced in a study of beta chain features in type 1 diabetes. Some clones are missing from TCRdb's copy, which holds only in-frame ones; the method was immunoSEQ multiplex PCR. The sample consists of fewer than 550,000 clones, around 10% of them appearing once. Sequencing was done on a sample of naive CD4+ T cells from blood. The source is a woman aged 18-35 years in good health. CDR3s include the opening cysteine and the closing phenylalanine or tryptophan. D genes are given only for firm matches. Size tells how often a clone was seen (once, few, many) or the class of an expanded clone, and some rows leave it out.

j_gene	d_gene	v_gene	abundance	CDR3aa	CDR3nt
TRBJ2-7	TRBD1	TRBV19	NA	CASREGQGWYYEQYF	TGTGCCAGTAGGGAAGGACAGGGGTGGTACTACGAGCAGTACTTC
TRBJ1-2	NA	TRBV2	NA	CASRGERGYGYTF	TGTGCCAGCAGAGGCGAACGCGGATATGGCTACACCTTC
TRBJ1-1	NA	TRBV6-1	NA	CASRTEPWGTEAFF	TGTGCCAGCAGGACAGAGCCTTGGGGCACTGAAGCTTTCTTT
TRBJ1-1	TRBD1	TRBV29-1	NA	CSSDRDTEAFF	TGCAGCTCCGACAGGGACACTGAAGCTTTCTTT
TRBJ1-6	TRBD1	TRBV4-2	NA	CASSHPGQGKTPLHF	TGTGCCAGCAGCCACCCCGGACAGGGGAAGACACCCCTCCACTTT
TRBJ1-1	TRBD1	TRBV7-2	few	CASSLGRQGPGF	TGTGCCAGCAGCTTAGGAAGACAGGGGCCGGGGTTT
TRBJ2-5	NA	TRBV30	once	CAWSRAQETQYF	TGTGCCTGGAGTCGGGCGCAAGAGACCCAGTACTTC
TRBJ2-5	TRBD1	TRBV29-1	few	CSVGDRQETQYF	TGCAGCGTTGGGGACAGGCAAGAGACCCAGTACTTC
TRBJ2-4	TRBD1	TRBV4-2	NA	CASSRRDSIERGNIQYF	TGTGCCAGCAGCCGAAGGGACAGTATAGAACGGGGAAACATTCAGTACTTC
TRBJ2-6	TRBD2	TRBV14	NA	CASSQDLAGRSGANVLTF	TGTGCCAGCAGCCAAGATCTAGCGGGTAGATCTGGGGCCAACGTCCTGACTTTC
TRBJ2-2	NA	TRBV18	few	CASSYRRDGGELFF	TGTGCCAGCTCTTACCGGCGAGACGGCGGGGAGCTGTTTTTT
TRBJ2-1	NA	TRBV4-1	few	CASSQALLREQFF	TGCGCCAGCAGCCAAGCTCTATTAAGGGAGCAGTTCTTC
TRBJ1-1	NA	TRBV7-3	few	CASSPGTVVTEAFF	TGTGCCAGCAGCCCCGGGACGGTCGTCACTGAAGCTTTCTTT
TRBJ2-2	NA	TRBV7-9	few	CASSHYPKNTGELFF	TGTGCCAGCAGCCATTACCCCAAAAACACCGGGGAGCTGTTTTTT
TRBJ2-5	NA	TRBV28	few	CASKASMEETQYF	TGTGCCAGCAAAGCTAGCATGGAGGAGACCCAGTACTTC
TRBJ1-2	TRBD1	TRBV27	few	CASSAQGATVYGYTF	TGTGCCAGCAGTGCACAGGGGGCGACGGTCTATGGCTACACCTTC
TRBJ1-1	NA	TRBV7-2	NA	CASSPAYVPTIEAFF	TGTGCCAGCAGCCCGGCCTACGTCCCGACGATTGAAGCTTTCTTT
TRBJ2-4	NA	TRBV9	NA	CASSVALLSTAVYF	TGTGCCAGCAGCGTAGCCTTGCTCTCGACAGCTGTATACTTC
TRBJ2-2	NA	TRBV7-9	NA	CASSVPDRNTGELFF	TGTGCCAGCAGCGTCCCCGACAGGAACACCGGGGAGCTGTTTTTT
TRBJ1-6	TRBD1	TRBV14	few	CASSPRTGGNSPLHF	TGTGCCAGCAGCCCCCGGACAGGGGGGAATTCACCCCTCCACTTT
TRBJ1-1	NA	TRBV14	few	CASSQGQNVEAFF	TGTGCCAGCAGCCAAGGTCAGAACGTTGAAGCTTTCTTT
TRBJ2-1	TRBD1	TRBV5-4	NA	CASNRQGLQGGPFF	TGTGCCAGCAACCGACAGGGGCTGCAAGGTGGACCGTTCTTC
TRBJ1-5	TRBD1	TRBV15	NA	CATQRTGSNQPQHF	TGTGCCACCCAGAGGACAGGGAGCAATCAGCCCCAGCATTTT
TRBJ2-2	NA	TRBV9	few	CASSQLQGTSGGELFF	TGTGCCAGCAGCCAACTCCAAGGAACCTCAGGAGGGGAGCTGTTTTTT
TRBJ2-6	NA	TRBV7-2	NA	CASSPRLSGANVLTF	TGTGCCAGCAGCCCGCGTTTGTCTGGGGCCAACGTCCTGACTTTC
TRBJ1-2	NA	TRBV25-1	NA	CASSDVNYGYTF	TGTGCCAGCAGTGATGTTAACTATGGCTACACCTTC